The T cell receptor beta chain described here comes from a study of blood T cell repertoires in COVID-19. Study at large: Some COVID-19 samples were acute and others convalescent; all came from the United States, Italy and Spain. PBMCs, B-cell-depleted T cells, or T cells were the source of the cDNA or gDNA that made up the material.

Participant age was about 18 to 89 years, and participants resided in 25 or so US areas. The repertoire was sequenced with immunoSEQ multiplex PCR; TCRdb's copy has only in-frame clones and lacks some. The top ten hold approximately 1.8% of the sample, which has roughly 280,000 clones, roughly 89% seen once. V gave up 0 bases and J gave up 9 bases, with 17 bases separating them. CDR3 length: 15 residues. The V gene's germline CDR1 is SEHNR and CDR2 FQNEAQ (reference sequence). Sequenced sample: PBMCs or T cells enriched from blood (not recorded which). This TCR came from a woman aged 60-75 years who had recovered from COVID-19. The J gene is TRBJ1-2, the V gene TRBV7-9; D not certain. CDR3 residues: CASSLAPRVRGSYTF. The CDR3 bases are TGTGCCAGCAGCTTAGCGCCTCGAGTTCGGGGAAGCTACACCTTC.